Reported below is one TCR beta chain. Its antigen remains unidentified. The data stem from a study of cytotoxic CD8 clonotypes in ibrutinib-treated CLL. Findings of the study overall: Rising at ibrutinib response, clonality subsequently fell back toward baseline at progression.

Produced via immunoSEQ multiplex PCR; TCRdb's table is partial and in-frame only. Seen here are more than 85,000 clones, approximately 80% observed once, and the top ten hold approximately 23%. This CDR3 has 15 amino acids. From germline, CDR1 is SQVTM and CDR2 ANQGSEA. V lost 4 bases, J lost 5 bases, and 20 bases lay in between. This sample comprised PBMCs, obtained after 24 months of ibrutinib treatment. The gene calls are TRBV29-1 and TRBJ2-5, with D unclear. This receptor was identified in a human donor with chronic lymphocytic leukemia. In DNA form, the CDR3 reads TGCAGCGTTGCCGACCTTCAGACCGTTTTGGAGACCCAGTACTTC. Translating it yields CSVADLQTVLETQYF.